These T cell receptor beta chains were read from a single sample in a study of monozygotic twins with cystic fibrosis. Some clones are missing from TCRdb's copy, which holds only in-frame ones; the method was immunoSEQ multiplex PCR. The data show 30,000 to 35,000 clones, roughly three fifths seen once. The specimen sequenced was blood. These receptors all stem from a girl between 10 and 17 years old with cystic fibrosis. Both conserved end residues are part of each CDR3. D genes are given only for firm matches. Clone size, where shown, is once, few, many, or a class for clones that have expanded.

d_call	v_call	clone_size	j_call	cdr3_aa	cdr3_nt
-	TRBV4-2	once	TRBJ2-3	CASSQAAAGRRTDTQYF	TGTGCCAGCAGCCAAGCCGCTGCAGGGAGAAGGACAGATACGCAGTATTTT
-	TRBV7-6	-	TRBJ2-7	CASRQDRMSYEQYF	TGTGCCAGCAGACAAGACCGCATGTCCTACGAGCAGTACTTC
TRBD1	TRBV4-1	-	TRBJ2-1	CASSPKTGGSYNEQFF	TGCGCCAGCAGCCCCAAGACAGGGGGGTCCTACAATGAGCAGTTCTTC
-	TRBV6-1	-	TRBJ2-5	CASSEGGGSQETQYF	TGTGCCAGCAGTGAAGGGGGGGGCTCGCAAGAGACCCAGTACTTC
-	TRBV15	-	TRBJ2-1	CATSRVRWTYNEQFF	TGTGCCACCAGCAGAGTAAGGTGGACCTACAATGAGCAGTTCTTC
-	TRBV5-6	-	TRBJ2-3	CASSLVGGATDTQYF	TGTGCCAGCAGCTTGGTTGGGGGAGCCACAGATACGCAGTATTTT
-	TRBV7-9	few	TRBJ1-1	CASSPLTEAFF	TGTGCCAGCAGCCCATTAACTGAAGCTTTCTTT
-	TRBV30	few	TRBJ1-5	CAWKGDSNQPQHF	TGTGCCTGGAAAGGCGATAGCAATCAGCCCCAGCATTTT
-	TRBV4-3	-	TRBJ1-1	CASSPESGAEAFF	TGCGCCAGCAGCCCAGAAAGTGGCGCTGAAGCTTTCTTT
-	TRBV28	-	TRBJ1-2	CASSDSNYGYTF	TGTGCCAGCAGCGACAGTAACTATGGCTACACCTTC
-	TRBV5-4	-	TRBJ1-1	CASSLRQGHTEAFF	TGTGCCAGCAGCTTGCGTCAGGGGCACACTGAAGCTTTCTTT
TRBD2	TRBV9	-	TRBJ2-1	CASSVGSGRDNEQFF	TGTGCCAGCAGCGTAGGTAGCGGGAGGGACAATGAGCAGTTCTTC
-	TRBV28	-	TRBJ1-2	CASSAYRVGYTF	TGTGCCAGCAGTGCCTACAGGGTCGGCTACACCTTC
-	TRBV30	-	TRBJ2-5	CAWSGGRVYETQYF	TGTGCCTGGAGTGGGGGCAGGGTGTATGAGACCCAGTACTTC
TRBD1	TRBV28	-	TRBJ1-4	CASSYRGLNEKLFF	TGTGCCAGCAGCTACAGGGGGCTGAATGAAAAACTGTTTTTT
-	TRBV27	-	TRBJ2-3	CASLERGIGTDTQYF	TGTGCCAGCCTTGAGCGAGGGATCGGCACAGATACGCAGTATTTT
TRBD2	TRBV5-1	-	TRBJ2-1	CASRMWGGRNEQFF	TGCGCCAGCAGAATGTGGGGCGGGAGGAATGAGCAGTTCTTC
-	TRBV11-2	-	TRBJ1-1	CASERSAHTEAFF	TGTGCCAGCGAAAGATCAGCTCACACTGAAGCTTTCTTT
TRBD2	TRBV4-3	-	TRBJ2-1	CASSQLAVAYNEQFF	TGCGCCAGCAGCCAGCTAGCGGTTGCCTACAATGAGCAGTTCTTC
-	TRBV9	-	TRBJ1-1	CASSPGGGQLNTEAFF	TGTGCCAGCAGCCCCGGGGGAGGGCAGTTGAACACTGAAGCTTTCTTT
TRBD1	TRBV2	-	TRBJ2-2	CASRGQGVNTGELFF	TGTGCCAGCAGAGGACAGGGGGTCAACACCGGGGAGCTGTTTTTT
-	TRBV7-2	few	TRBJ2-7	CASSSGVAETYEQYF	TGTGCCAGCAGCTCCGGGGTAGCGGAAACCTACGAGCAGTACTTC
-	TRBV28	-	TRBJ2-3	CATTGDTDTQYF	TGTGCCACCACCGGAGACACAGATACGCAGTATTTT
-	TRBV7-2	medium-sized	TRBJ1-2	CASSLASGGYGYTF	TGTGCCAGCAGCTTAGCGTCGGGAGGGTATGGCTACACCTTC
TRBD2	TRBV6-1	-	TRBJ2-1	CASSELLLAGLNEQFF	TGTGCCAGCAGTGAACTTTTGCTAGCGGGCCTCAATGAGCAGTTCTTC
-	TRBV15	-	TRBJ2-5	CATSRGQETQYF	TGTGCCACCAGCAGGGGTCAAGAGACCCAGTACTTC